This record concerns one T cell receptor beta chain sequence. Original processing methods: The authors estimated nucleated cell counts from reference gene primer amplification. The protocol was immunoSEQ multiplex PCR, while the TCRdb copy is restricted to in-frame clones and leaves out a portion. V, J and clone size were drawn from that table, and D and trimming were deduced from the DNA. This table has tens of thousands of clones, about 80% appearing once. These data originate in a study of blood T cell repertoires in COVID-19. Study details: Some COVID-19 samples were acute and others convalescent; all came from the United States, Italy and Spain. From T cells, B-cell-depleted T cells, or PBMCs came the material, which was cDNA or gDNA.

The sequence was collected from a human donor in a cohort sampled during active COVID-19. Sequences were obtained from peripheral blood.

CDR3 region: CASSLWAGGLTGELFF. The CDR3 coding sequence is TGTGCCAGCAGTTTATGGGCGGGAGGACTCACCGGGGAGCTGTTTTTT. The rearrangement uses TRBV28 and TRBJ2-2, with 8 bases that match TRBD2. The CDR3 runs 16 residues. V shed 0 bases, J shed 4 bases, and the junction held 4 bases outside the gene matches. Germline V lookup: CDR1 MDHEN, CDR2 SYDVKM.